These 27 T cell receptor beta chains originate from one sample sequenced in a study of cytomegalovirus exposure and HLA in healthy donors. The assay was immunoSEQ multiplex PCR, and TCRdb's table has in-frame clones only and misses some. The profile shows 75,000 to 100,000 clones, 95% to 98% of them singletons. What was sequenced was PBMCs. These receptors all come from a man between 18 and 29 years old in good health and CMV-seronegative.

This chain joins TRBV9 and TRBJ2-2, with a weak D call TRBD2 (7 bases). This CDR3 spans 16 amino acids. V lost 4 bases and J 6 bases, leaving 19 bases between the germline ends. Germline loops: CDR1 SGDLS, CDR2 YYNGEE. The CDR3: CASSNPGAGVPGELFF. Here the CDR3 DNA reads TGTGCCAGCAGCAATCCGGGGGCGGGAGTCCCCGGGGAGCTGTTTTTT.

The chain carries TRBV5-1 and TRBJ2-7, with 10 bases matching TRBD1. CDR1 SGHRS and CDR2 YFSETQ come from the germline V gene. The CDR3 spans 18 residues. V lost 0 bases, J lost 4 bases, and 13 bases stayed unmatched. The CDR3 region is CASSLGLPGQGISYEQYF. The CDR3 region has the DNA TGCGCCAGCAGCTTGGGGCTCCCGGGACAGGGGATATCGTACGAGCAGTACTTC.

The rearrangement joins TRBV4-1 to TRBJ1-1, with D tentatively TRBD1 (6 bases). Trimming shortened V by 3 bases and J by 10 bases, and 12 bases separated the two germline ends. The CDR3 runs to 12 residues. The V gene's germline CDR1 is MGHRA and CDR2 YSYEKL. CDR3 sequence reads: CASSHLRQVAFF. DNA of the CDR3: TGCGCCAGCAGCCACCTGCGACAGGTAGCTTTCTTT.

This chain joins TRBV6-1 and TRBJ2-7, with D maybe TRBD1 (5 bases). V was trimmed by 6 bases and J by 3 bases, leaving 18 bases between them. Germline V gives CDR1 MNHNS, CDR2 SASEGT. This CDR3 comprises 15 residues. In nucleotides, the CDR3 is TGTGCCAGCAGCCAGCAGGGCGGCCCCTTCTACGAGCAGTACTTC. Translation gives CASSQQGGPFYEQYF.

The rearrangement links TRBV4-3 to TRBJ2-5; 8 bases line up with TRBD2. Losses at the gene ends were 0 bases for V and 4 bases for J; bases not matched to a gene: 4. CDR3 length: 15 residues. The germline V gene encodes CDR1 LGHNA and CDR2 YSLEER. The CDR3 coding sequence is TGCGCCAGCAGCCAAGAGACCGGGAGGGGAGAGACCCAGTACTTC. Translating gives CASSQETGRGETQYF.

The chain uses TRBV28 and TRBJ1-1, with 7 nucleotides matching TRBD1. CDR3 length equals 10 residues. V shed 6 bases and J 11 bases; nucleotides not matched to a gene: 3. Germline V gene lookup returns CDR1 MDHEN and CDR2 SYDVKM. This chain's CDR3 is CASSDRAAFF. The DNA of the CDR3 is TGTGCCAGCAGCGACAGGGCCGCTTTCTTT.

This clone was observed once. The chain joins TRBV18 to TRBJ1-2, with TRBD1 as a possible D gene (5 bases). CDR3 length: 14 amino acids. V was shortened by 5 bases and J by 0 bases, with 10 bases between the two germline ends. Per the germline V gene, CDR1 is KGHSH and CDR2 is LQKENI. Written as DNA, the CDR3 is TGTGCCAGCTCAAAGGGGCAGACTAACTATGGCTACACCTTC. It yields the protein CASSKGQTNYGYTF.

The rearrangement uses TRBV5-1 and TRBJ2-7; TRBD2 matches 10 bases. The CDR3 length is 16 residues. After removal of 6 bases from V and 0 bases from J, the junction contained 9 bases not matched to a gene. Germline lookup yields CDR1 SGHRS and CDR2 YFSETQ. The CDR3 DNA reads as TGCGCCAGCAAATGGACTAGCGGAGAGATCTCCTACGAGCAGTACTTC. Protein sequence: CASKWTSGEISYEQYF.

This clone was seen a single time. The DNA of the CDR3 is TGTGCCAGCAGCTGGGGACAGGGGTACGAGCAGTACTTC. Translating gives CASSWGQGYEQYF. The gene calls are TRBV11-3 and TRBJ2-7; 10 bases are a match to TRBD1. V dropped 4 bases and J dropped 4; count of bases not matched to a gene: 1. Per germline, CDR1 SGHNT and CDR2 YENEEA. The CDR3 spans 13 residues.

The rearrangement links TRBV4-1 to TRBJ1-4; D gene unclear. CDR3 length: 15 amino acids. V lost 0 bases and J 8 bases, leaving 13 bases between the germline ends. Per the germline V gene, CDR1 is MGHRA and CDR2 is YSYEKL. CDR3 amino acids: CASSQEGREAEKLFF. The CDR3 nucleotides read TGCGCCAGCAGCCAAGAAGGGCGGGAAGCCGAAAAACTGTTTTTT.

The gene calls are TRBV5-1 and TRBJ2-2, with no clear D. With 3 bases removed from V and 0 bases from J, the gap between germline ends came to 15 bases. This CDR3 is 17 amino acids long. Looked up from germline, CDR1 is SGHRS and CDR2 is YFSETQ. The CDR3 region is CASSSPGSLPNTGELFF. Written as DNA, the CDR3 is TGCGCCAGCAGCTCGCCCGGTTCGCTACCGAACACCGGGGAGCTGTTTTTT.

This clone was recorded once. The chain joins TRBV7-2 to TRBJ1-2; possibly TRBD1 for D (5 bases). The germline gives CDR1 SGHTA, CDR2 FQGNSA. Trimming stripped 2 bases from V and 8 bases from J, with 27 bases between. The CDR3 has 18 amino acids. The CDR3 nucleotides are TGTGCCAGCAGCTTATCCGCGGGGTCCCAAGCGGGAGGGGTAGGCTACACCTTC. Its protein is CASSLSAGSQAGGVGYTF.

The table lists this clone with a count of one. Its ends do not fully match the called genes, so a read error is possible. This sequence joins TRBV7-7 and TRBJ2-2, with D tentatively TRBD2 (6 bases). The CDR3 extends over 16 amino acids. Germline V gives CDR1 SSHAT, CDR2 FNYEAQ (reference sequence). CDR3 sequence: CASSPWRGEDTGELFF. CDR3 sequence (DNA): TGTGCTAGCAGCCCCTGGAGGGGCGAGGACACCGGGGAGCTGTTTTTT. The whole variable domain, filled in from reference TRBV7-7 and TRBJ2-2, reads GAGVSQSPRYKVTKRGQDVTLRCDPISSHATLYWYQQALGQGPEFLTYFNYEAQPDKSGLPSDRFSAERPEGSISTLTIQRTEQRDSAMYRCASSPWRGEDTGELFFGEGSRLTVL.

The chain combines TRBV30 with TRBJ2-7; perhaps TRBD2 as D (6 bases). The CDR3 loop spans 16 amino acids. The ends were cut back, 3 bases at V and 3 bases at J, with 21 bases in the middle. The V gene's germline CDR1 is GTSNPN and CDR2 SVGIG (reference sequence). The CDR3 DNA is TGTGCCTGGAGGCCCCAGGAGGGGTCTATTGTCTACGAGCAGTACTTC. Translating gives CAWRPQEGSIVYEQYF.

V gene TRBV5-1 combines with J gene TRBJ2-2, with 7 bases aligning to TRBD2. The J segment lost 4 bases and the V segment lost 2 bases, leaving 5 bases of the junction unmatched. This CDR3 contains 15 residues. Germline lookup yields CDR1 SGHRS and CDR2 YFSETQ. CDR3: CASSFGGSRTGELFF. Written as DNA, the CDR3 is TGCGCCAGCAGCTTCGGCGGGAGCCGCACCGGGGAGCTGTTTTTT.

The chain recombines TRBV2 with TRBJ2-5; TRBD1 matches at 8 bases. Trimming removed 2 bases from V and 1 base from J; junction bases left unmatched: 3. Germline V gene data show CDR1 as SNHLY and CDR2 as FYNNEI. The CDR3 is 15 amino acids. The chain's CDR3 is CASSENRGIQETQYF. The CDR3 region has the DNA TGTGCCAGCAGTGAAAACAGGGGGATCCAAGAGACCCAGTACTTC.

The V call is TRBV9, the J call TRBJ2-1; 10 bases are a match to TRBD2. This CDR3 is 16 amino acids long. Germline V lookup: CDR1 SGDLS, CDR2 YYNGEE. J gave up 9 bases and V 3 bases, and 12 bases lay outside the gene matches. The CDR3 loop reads CASSADFSGRPGEQFF. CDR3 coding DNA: TGTGCCAGCAGCGCCGATTTTAGCGGGAGGCCGGGTGAGCAGTTCTTC.

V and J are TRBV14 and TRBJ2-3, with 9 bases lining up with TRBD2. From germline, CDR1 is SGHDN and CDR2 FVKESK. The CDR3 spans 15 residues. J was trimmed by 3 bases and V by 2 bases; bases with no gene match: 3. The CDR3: CASSQLREGTDTQYF. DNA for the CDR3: TGTGCCAGCAGCCAATTGCGGGAGGGGACAGATACGCAGTATTTT.

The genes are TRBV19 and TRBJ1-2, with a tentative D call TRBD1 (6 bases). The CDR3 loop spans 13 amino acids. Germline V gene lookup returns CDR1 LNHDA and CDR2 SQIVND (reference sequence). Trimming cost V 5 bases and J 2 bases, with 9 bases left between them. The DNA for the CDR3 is TGTGCCAGTAGTCGGACAGCCAACTATGGCTACACCTTC. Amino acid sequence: CASSRTANYGYTF.

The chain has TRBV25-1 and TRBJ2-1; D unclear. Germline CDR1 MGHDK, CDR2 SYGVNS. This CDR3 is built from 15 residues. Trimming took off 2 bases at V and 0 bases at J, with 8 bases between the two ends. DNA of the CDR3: TGTGCCAGCAGTGAAATGGGCCTCTCCTACAATGAGCAGTTCTTC. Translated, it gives CASSEMGLSYNEQFF.

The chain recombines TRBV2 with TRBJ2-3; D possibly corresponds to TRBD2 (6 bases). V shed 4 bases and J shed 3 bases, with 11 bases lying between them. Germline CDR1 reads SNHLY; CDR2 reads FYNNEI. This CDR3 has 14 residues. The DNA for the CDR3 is TGTGCCAGCAGTGGCGGTAGCGGTACAGATACGCAGTATTTT. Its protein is CASSGGSGTDTQYF.

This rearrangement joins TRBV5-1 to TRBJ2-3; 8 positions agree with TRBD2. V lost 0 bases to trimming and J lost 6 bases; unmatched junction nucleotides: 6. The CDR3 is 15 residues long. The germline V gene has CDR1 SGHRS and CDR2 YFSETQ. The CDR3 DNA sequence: TGCGCCAGCAGCTTGGGACTAGCGTTTGTGGATACGCAGTATTTT. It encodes CASSLGLAFVDTQYF.

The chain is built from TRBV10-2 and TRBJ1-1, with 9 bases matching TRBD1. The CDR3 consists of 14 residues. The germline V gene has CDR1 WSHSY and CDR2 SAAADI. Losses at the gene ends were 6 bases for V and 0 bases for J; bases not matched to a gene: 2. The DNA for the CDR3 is TGCGCCAGCAGGGACAGGGGCATGAACACTGAAGCTTTCTTT. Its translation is CASRDRGMNTEAFF.

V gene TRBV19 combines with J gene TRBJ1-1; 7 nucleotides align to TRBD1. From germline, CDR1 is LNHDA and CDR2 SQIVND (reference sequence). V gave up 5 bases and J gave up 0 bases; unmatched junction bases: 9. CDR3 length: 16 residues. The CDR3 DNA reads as TGTGCCAGTAGTCCAGACCCGGGACAGCTGAACACTGAAGCTTTCTTT. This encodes CASSPDPGQLNTEAFF.

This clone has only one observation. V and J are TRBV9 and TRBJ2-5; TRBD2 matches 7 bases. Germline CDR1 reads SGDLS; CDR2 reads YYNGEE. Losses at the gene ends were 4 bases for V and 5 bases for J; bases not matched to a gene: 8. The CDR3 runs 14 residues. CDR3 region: CASSPSGIQETQYF. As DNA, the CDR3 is TGTGCCAGCAGCCCGAGCGGGATCCAGGAGACCCAGTACTTC.

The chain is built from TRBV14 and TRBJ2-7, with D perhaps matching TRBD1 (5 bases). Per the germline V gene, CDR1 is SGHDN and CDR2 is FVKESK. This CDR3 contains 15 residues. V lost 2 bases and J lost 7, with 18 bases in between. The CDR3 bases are TGTGCCAGCAGCCAAAGGACATTCCCTACGAGGGAGCAGTACTTC. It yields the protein CASSQRTFPTREQYF.

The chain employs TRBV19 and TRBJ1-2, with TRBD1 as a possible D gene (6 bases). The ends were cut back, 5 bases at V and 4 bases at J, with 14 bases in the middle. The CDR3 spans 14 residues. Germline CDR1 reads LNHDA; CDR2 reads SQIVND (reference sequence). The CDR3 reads CASSGRGTFYGYTF. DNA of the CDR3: TGTGCCAGTAGTGGGAGGGGGACATTCTATGGCTACACCTTC. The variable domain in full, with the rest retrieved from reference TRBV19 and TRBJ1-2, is DGGITQSPKYLFRKEGQNVTLSCEQNLNHDAMYWYRQDPGQGLRLIYYSQIVNDFQKGDIAEGYSVSREKKESFPLTVTSAQKNPTAFYLCASSGRGTFYGYTFGSGTRLTVV.